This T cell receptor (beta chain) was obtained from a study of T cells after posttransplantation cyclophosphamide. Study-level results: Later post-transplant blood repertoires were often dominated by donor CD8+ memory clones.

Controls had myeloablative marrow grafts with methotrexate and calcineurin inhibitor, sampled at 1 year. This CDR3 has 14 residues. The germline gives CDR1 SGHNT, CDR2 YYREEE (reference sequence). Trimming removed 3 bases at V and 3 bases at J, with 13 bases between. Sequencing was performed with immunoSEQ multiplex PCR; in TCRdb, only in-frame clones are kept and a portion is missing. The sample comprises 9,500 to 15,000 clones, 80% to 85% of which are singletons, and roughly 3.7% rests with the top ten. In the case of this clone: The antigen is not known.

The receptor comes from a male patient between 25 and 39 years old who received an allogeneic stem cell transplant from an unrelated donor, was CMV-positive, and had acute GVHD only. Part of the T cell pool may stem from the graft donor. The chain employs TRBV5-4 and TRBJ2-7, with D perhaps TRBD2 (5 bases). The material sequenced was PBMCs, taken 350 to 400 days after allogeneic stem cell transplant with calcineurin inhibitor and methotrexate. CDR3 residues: CASSSLDRGYEQYF. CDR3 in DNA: TGTGCCAGCAGCTCGTTGGACCGGGGCTACGAGCAGTACTTC.